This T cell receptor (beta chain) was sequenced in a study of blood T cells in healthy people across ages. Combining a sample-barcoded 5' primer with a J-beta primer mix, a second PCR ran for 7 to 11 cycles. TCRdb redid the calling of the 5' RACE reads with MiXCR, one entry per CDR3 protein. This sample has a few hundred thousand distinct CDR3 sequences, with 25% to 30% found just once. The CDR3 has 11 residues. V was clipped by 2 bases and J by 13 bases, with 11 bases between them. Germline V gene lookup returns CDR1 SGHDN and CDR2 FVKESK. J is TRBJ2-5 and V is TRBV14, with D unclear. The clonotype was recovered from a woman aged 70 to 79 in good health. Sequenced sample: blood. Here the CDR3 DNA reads TGTGCCAGCAGCCAACACAAGAATCTGTACTTC. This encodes CASSQHKNLYF.